The 25 T cell receptor beta chains below all came from one sample that was sequenced in a study of shared clonotypes between healthy human individuals. TCRdb keeps only in-frame clones here, not all; method: immunoSEQ multiplex PCR. The table includes about 2.3 million clones, under 95% detected once. Sequenced material: naive CD4+ T cells from PBMCs. The subset denotes: CD45RA+ positively selected. These receptors were collected from a man aged 18 to 35 in good health. Some clones in this sample may be carry-over from other donors' samples.

This clone was counted a single time. The chain has TRBV9 and TRBJ2-1; 7 nucleotides align to TRBD1. Germline CDR1 and CDR2: SGDLS and YYNGEE. The CDR3 runs 15 residues. J lost 2 bases, V lost 0 bases, and 2 bases had no gene match. The CDR3 nucleotides are TGTGCCAGCAGCGTAGCTACAGGGGCCTACAATGAGCAGTTCTTC. This encodes CASSVATGAYNEQFF.

Regarding this clone: This could be a read error, since a much larger clone is one nucleotide away. The sample contains more than one DNA sequence encoding this CDR3. The rearrangement uses TRBV28 and TRBJ1-5; D not certain. This CDR3 contains 11 residues. V shed 2 bases and J shed 7 bases, with 3 bases lying between them. CDR1 and CDR2 (germline): MDHEN, SYDVKM. CDR3 sequence (DNA): TGTGCCAGCAGTTTAGGCCAGCCCCAGCATTTT. This encodes CASSLGQPQHF.

The chain is built from TRBV7-9 and TRBJ1-3, with TRBD1 identical over 10 bases. V dropped 5 bases and J dropped 0; count of bases not matched to a gene: 4. Germline V gives CDR1 SEHNR, CDR2 FQNEAQ (reference sequence). This CDR3 has 16 residues. The CDR3 coding sequence is TGTGCCAGCAGCCCGGGACAGGGGAACTCTGGAAACACCATATATTTT. The encoded protein is CASSPGQGNSGNTIYF. Together with reference TRBV7-9 and TRBJ1-3, the CDR3 gives the full variable domain: DTGVSQNPRHKITKRGQNVTFRCDPISEHNRLYWYRQTLGQGPEFLTYFQNEAQLEKSRLLSDRFSAERPKGSFSTLEIQRTEQGDSAMYLCASSPGQGNSGNTIYFGEGSWLTVV.

In DNA, the CDR3 is TGTGCCAGTAGTATAAGGGCGGGGGTCGATGAAAAACTGTTTTTT. Translation gives CASSIRAGVDEKLFF. The chain employs TRBV19 and TRBJ1-4; D possibly corresponds to TRBD1 (5 bases). This CDR3 comprises 15 residues. Deletions cut 2 bases from V and 6 bases from J, with 13 bases between. Per germline, CDR1 LNHDA and CDR2 SQIVND (reference sequence).

This chain uses TRBV19 with TRBJ2-1; 9 bases fit TRBD2. In germline, CDR1 is LNHDA, CDR2 SQIVND (reference sequence). This CDR3 comprises 16 residues. V shed 6 bases, J shed 8 bases, and the junction held 14 bases outside the gene matches. The CDR3 nucleotides read TGTGCCAGTAGGGATCTAGCGGGGCCCACGGGCGATGAGCAGTTCTTC. Amino acid sequence: CASRDLAGPTGDEQFF.

CDR3 nucleotides: TGTGCCAGCAGTCCCCTAGACAGGGAGAACACTGAAGCTTTCTTT. Translated: CASSPLDRENTEAFF. The rearrangement links TRBV28 to TRBJ1-1; 7 bases are shared with TRBD1. V lost 5 bases and J lost 1; bases outside the gene matches: 7. The V gene's germline CDR1 is MDHEN and CDR2 SYDVKM. The CDR3 spans 15 residues.

This clone appeared once. The J gene is TRBJ2-7, the V gene TRBV5-4; D uncertain. V was clipped by 1 base and J by 4 bases, with 6 bases between them. The germline gives CDR1 SGHNT, CDR2 YYREEE (reference sequence). The CDR3 is made up of 12 amino acids. CDR3: CASSLNEYEQYF. The CDR3 nucleotides are TGTGCCAGCAGCTTGAATGAATACGAGCAGTACTTC. Filled out from reference TRBV5-4 and TRBJ2-7, the complete variable domain reads ETGVTQSPTHLIKTRGQQVTLRCSSQSGHNTVSWYQQALGQGPQFIFQYYREEENGRGNFPPRFSGLQFPNYSSELNVNALELDDSALYLCASSLNEYEQYFGPGTRLTVT.

The V call is TRBV6-9, the J call TRBJ1-5; D may be TRBD1 (6 bases). The germline V gene has CDR1 MNHGY and CDR2 SVAAGI. The ends were cut back, 5 bases at V and 0 bases at J, with 17 bases in the middle. The CDR3 contains 17 residues. The CDR3 here is CASSPVQGSGSNQPQHF. The CDR3 DNA reads as TGTGCCAGCAGTCCGGTCCAGGGGAGTGGTAGCAATCAGCCCCAGCATTTT.

The rearrangement links TRBV19 to TRBJ2-7; the D gene is possibly TRBD1 (6 bases). Germline CDR1 reads LNHDA; CDR2 reads SQIVND (reference sequence). Trimming took off 7 bases at V and 2 bases at J, with 12 bases between the two ends. CDR3 length equals 13 residues. CDR3 DNA sequence: TGTGCCAGTAAGATGCAGGGGACCTACGAGCAGTACTTC. It codes for CASKMQGTYEQYF.

The V and J genes are TRBV5-1 and TRBJ1-4, with D perhaps TRBD1 (6 bases). Trimming took off 1 base at V and 8 bases at J, with 15 bases between the two ends. This CDR3 has 15 residues. Germline V gene sequence: CDR1 SGHRS, CDR2 YFSETQ. The chain's CDR3 is CASSLWGGVREKLFF. The DNA for the CDR3 is TGCGCCAGCAGCTTGTGGGGGGGCGTGAGGGAAAAACTGTTTTTT.

Note on this clone: This CDR3 is also generated by other DNA sequences in the sample. V is TRBV7-3 and J is TRBJ2-1; D remains ambiguous. The CDR3 spans 11 residues. Per germline, CDR1 SGHTA and CDR2 FQGTGA. The V and J ends lost 5 bases and 9 bases respectively, with 8 bases between them. The CDR3: CASSLSGEQFF. Here the CDR3 DNA reads TGTGCCAGCAGCCTTTCTGGTGAGCAGTTCTTC.

This rearrangement joins TRBV10-3 to TRBJ2-5; 7 bases match TRBD1. The length of the CDR3 is 16 residues. The V gene end was trimmed by 5 bases and the J gene end by 1 base; junction bases not matched to a gene: 10. Germline V gene sequence: CDR1 ENHRY, CDR2 SYGVKD. In DNA form, the CDR3 reads TGTGCCATCAGTAGCTCGACAGGGCGATCCCAAGAGACCCAGTACTTC. It translates to CAISSSTGRSQETQYF.

The sample holds one count of this clone. This sequence joins TRBV2 and TRBJ2-5, with 8 bases fitting TRBD2. Germline loops: CDR1 SNHLY, CDR2 FYNNEI. Unmatched junction bases numbered 8, after V lost 6 bases and J lost 2 bases. The CDR3 is made up of 15 amino acids. As DNA, the CDR3 is TGTGCCAGCAGGGGGGGGACTAGTGGTCAAGAGACCCAGTACTTC. Translating it yields CASRGGTSGQETQYF.

The rearrangement uses TRBV28 and TRBJ1-3, with a possible D match to TRBD1 (6 bases). V was cut by 6 bases and J by 8 bases, with 17 bases left in between. Per the germline V gene, CDR1 is MDHEN and CDR2 is SYDVKM. The CDR3 loop spans 14 amino acids. The CDR3 protein is CASRPSGQGDTIYF. In DNA form, the CDR3 reads TGTGCCAGCAGGCCTTCGGGACAAGGGGACACCATATATTTT.

The CDR3 loop is CASSSSFSYEQYF. The DNA of the CDR3 is TGTGCCAGCAGTTCTTCCTTCTCCTACGAGCAGTACTTC. The chain carries TRBV27 and TRBJ2-5; D ambiguous. The J call may be wrong; the DNA end is better matched by TRBJ2-7. From germline, CDR1 is MNHEY and CDR2 SMNVEV (reference sequence). The CDR3 is 13 residues long.

The V call is TRBV7-3, the J call TRBJ1-4; TRBD1 might be the D (6 bases). V was clipped by 4 bases and J by 8 bases, with 20 bases between them. CDR3 length: 16 residues. CDR1 is SGHTA, CDR2 FQGTGA, per germline. In DNA, the CDR3 is TGTGCCAGCAGCTCTTGGGGGCTGGCAAACCAGGAAAAACTGTTTTTT. Translating it yields CASSSWGLANQEKLFF. The variable domain in full, with the rest retrieved from reference TRBV7-3 and TRBJ1-4, is GAGVSQTPSNKVTEKGKYVELRCDPISGHTALYWYRQSLGQGPEFLIYFQGTGAADDSGLPNDRFFAVRPEGSVSTLKIQRTERGDSAVYLCASSSWGLANQEKLFFGSGTQLSVL.

The CDR3 DNA reads as TGTGCCATCGGACCGTCGAATGAAAAACTGTTTTTT. It is translated as CAIGPSNEKLFF. V is TRBV10-3 and J is TRBJ1-4, with D uncertain. V lost 8 bases and J 5 bases, leaving 9 bases between the germline ends. The CDR3 is 12 residues long. Germline lookup yields CDR1 ENHRY and CDR2 SYGVKD.

The chain recombines TRBV5-1 with TRBJ2-1; no reliable D call. The CDR3 has 14 residues. Germline V gene data show CDR1 as SGHRS and CDR2 as YFSETQ. Trimming left V 0 bases short and J 4 bases short, with 8 bases between. The CDR3 region is CASSLDGLYNEQFF. DNA of the CDR3: TGCGCCAGCAGCTTGGATGGCCTTTACAATGAGCAGTTCTTC.

The CDR3 DNA sequence: TGTGCCAGCAGCCAGGGACTAGCGGATAGCACAGATACGCAGTATTTT. Its protein is CASSQGLADSTDTQYF. The rearrangement links TRBV5-8 to TRBJ2-3; 11 bases agree with TRBD2. The V and J ends lost 4 bases and 0 bases, in that order; junction bases with no gene match: 4. The germline V gene has CDR1 SGHTS and CDR2 YDEGEE. The CDR3 has 16 residues.

V and J are TRBV4-3 and TRBJ1-4; D is uncertain. The CDR3 loop spans 15 amino acids. Trimming shortened V by 0 bases and J by 4 bases, and 9 bases separated the two germline ends. Germline-derived CDR1 and CDR2 are LGHNA and YSLEER. In DNA form, the CDR3 reads TGCGCCAGCAGCCAAGATCCCGTTCGTAATGAAAAACTGTTTTTT. Translation: CASSQDPVRNEKLFF.

The rearrangement joins TRBV5-4 to TRBJ1-1; maybe TRBD1 (5 bases). Germline-derived CDR1 and CDR2 are SGHNT and YYREEE (reference sequence). This CDR3 contains 15 residues. Trimming shortened V by 0 bases and J by 5 bases, and 14 bases separated the two germline ends. The CDR3 reads CASSLAEGARTEAFF. CDR3 nucleotide sequence: TGTGCCAGCAGCTTGGCCGAAGGGGCGCGTACTGAAGCTTTCTTT.

The chain has TRBV28 and TRBJ1-2; D perhaps matches TRBD1 (5 bases). Germline V gene sequence: CDR1 MDHEN, CDR2 SYDVKM. This CDR3 is 13 amino acids long. Deletions cut 8 bases from V and 4 bases from J, with 14 bases between. CDR3 in DNA: TGTGCCAGCTATACCCGACAGACCTATGGCTACACCTTC. It specifies CASYTRQTYGYTF.

With regard to this clone: Its ends do not fully match the called genes, so a read error is possible. The CDR3 here is CASSQWTGGTTSKDTQYF. CDR3 DNA sequence: TGTGCCAGCAGCCAATGGACAGGGGGGACAACTAGCAAAGATACGCAGTATTTT. This chain links TRBV14 with TRBJ2-3; 10 bases align to TRBD1. Looked up from germline, CDR1 is SGHDN and CDR2 is FVKESK. The CDR3 is made up of 18 amino acids.

The chain joins TRBV7-3 to TRBJ2-3; D gene uncertain. V lost 3 bases, J lost 5 bases, and 18 bases lay in between. CDR1 SGHTA and CDR2 FQGTGA come from the germline V gene. This CDR3 contains 16 residues. The CDR3 DNA reads as TGTGCCAGCAGCTTCTTTGGTTCGGCACTGCGAGATACGCAGTATTTT. Translation: CASSFFGSALRDTQYF.

On this clone: The CDR3 ends on some other residue instead of the conserved phenylalanine or tryptophan, so this is likely a read error. No DNA is shown, since the ends of the CDR3 on it are uncertain; the CDR3 is the one TCRdb lists. This chain uses TRBV21-1 with TRBJ1-5; TRBD1, the table's D call, lacks a check against the DNA. TRBV21-1 is assigned pseudogene status. The CDR3 region is 17 residues in length, termini included. The CDR3: CASSKAGSGQHNQPQHL.